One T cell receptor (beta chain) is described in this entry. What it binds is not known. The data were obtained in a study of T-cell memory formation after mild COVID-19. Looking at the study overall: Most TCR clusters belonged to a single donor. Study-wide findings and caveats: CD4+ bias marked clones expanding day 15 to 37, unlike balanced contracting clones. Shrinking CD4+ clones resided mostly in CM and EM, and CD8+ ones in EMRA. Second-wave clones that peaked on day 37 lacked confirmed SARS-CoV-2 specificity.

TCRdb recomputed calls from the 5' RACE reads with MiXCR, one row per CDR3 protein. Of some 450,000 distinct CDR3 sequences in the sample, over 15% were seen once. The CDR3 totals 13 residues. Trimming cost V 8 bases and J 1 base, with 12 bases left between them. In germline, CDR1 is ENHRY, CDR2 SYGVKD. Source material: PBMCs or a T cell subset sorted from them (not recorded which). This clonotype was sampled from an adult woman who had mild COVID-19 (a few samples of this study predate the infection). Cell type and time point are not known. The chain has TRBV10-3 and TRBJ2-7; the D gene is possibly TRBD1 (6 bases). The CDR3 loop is CAIQHRESYEQYF. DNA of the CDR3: TGTGCCATCCAGCACAGGGAATCCTACGAGCAGTACTTC.